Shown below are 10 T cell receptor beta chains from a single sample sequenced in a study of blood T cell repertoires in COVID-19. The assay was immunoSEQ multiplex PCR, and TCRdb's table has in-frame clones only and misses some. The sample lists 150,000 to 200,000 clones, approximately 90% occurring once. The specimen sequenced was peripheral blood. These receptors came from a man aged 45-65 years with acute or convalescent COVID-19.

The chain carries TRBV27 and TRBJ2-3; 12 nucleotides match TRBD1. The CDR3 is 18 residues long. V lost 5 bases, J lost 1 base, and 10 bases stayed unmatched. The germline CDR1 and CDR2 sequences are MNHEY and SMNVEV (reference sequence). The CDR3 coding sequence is TGTGCCAGCAGTACCCCGGGACAGGGGGCTCCGGGCACAGATACGCAGTATTTT. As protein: CASSTPGQGAPGTDTQYF.

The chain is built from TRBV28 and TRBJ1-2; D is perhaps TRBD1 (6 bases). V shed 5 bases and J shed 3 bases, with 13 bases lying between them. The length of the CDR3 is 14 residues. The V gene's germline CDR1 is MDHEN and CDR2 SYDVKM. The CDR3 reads CASSGGGRDYGYTF. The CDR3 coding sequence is TGTGCCAGCAGTGGCGGGGGGCGTGACTATGGCTACACCTTC.

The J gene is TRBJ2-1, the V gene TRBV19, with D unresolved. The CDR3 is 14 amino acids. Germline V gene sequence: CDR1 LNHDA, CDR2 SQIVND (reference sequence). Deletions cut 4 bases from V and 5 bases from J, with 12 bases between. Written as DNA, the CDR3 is TGTGCCAGTAGTACTCTAGGTTTCGACAATGAGCAGTTCTTC. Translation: CASSTLGFDNEQFF.

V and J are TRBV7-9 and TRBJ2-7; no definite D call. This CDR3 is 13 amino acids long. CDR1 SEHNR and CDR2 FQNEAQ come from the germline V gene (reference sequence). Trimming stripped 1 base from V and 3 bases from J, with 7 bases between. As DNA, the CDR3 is TGTGCCAGCAGCTTAGAGGAGTACTACGAGCAGTACTTC. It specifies CASSLEEYYEQYF.

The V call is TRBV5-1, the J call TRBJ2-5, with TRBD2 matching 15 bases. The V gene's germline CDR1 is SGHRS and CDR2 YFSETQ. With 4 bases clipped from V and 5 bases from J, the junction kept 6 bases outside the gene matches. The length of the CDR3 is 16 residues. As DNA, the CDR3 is TGCGCCAGCAGCGACGGACTAGCGGGGGGGCTGGAGACCCAGTACTTC. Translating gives CASSDGLAGGLETQYF.

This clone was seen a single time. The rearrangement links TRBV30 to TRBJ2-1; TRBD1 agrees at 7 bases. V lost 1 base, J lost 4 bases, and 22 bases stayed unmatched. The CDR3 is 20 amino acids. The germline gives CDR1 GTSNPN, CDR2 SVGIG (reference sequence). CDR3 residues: CAWSAVNTDRVQWGYNEQFF. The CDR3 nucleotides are TGTGCCTGGAGTGCAGTAAACACCGACAGGGTACAGTGGGGATACAATGAGCAGTTCTTC.

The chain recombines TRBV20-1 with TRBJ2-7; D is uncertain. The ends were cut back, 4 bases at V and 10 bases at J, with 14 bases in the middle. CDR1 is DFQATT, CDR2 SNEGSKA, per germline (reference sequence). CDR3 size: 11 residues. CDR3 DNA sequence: TGCAGTGCTATGTCAGGCTTTGAACAGTACGTC. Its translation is CSAMSGFEQYV.

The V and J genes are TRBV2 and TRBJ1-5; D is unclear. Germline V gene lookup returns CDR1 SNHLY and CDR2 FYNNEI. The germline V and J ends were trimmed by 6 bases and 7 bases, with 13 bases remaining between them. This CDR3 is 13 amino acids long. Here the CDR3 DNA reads TGTGCCAGCAGAGGTGACGGGGTCCAGCCCCAGCATTTT. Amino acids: CASRGDGVQPQHF.

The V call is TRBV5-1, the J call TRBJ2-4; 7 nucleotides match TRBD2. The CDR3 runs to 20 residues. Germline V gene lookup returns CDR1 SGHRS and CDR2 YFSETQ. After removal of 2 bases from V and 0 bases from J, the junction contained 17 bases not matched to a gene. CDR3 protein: CASSFLPESTGGLAKNIQYF. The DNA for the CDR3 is TGCGCCAGCAGCTTCCTACCAGAATCGACGGGGGGACTAGCCAAAAACATTCAGTACTTC. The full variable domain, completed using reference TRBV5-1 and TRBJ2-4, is KAGVTQTPRYLIKTRGQQVTLSCSPISGHRSVSWYQQTPGQGLQFLFEYFSETQRNKGNFPGRFSGRQFSNSRSEMNVSTLELGDSALYLCASSFLPESTGGLAKNIQYFGAGTRLSVL.

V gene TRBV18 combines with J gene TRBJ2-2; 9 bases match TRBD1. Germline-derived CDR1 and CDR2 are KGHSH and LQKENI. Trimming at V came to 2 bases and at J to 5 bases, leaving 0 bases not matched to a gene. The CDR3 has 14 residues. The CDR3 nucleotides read TGTGCCAGCTCACCAGACAGGGGGACCGGGGAGCTGTTTTTT. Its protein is CASSPDRGTGELFF.